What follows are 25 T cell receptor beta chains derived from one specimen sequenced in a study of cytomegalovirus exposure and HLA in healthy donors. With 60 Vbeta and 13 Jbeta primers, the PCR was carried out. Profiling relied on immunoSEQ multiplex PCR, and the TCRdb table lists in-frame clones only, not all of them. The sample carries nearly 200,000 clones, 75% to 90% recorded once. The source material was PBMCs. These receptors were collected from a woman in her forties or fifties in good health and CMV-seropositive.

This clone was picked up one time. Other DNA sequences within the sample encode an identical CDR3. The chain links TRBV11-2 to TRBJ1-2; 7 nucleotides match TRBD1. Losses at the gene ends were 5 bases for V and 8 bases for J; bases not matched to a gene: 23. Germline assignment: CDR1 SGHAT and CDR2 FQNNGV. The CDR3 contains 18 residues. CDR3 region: CASSRGLLQGRYLYGYTF. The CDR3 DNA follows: TGTGCCAGCAGCCGCGGACTCTTACAGGGGAGATACTTGTACGGCTACACCTTC.

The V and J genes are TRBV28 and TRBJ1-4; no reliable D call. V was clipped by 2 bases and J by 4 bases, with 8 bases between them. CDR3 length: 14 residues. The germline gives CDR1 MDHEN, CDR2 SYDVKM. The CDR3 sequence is CASSLVGVNEKLFF. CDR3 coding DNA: TGTGCCAGCAGTTTAGTCGGGGTTAATGAAAAACTGTTTTTT.

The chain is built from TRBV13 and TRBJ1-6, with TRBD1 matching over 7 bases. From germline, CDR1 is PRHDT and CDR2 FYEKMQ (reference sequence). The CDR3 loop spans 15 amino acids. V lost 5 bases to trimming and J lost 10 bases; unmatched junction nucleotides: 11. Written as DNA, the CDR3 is TGTGCCAGCAGCCAACTTGACAGGGAATCGTCACCCCTCCACTTT. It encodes CASSQLDRESSPLHF.

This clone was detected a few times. This CDR3 is CASSIAGTGGTDTQYF. The CDR3 nucleotides read TGTGCCAGCAGCATAGCCGGGACAGGGGGCACAGATACGCAGTATTTT. This chain uses TRBV13 with TRBJ2-3; TRBD1 matches 10 bases. V lost 5 bases to trimming and J lost 1 base; unmatched junction nucleotides: 6. Germline V gene data show CDR1 as PRHDT and CDR2 as FYEKMQ (reference sequence). CDR3 length: 16 residues. The variable domain in full, with the rest retrieved from reference TRBV13 and TRBJ2-3, is AAGVIQSPRHLIKEKRETATLKCYPIPRHDTVYWYQQGPGQDPQFLISFYEKMQSDKGSIPDRFSAQQFSDYHSELNMSSLELGDSALYFCASSIAGTGGTDTQYFGPGTRLTVL.

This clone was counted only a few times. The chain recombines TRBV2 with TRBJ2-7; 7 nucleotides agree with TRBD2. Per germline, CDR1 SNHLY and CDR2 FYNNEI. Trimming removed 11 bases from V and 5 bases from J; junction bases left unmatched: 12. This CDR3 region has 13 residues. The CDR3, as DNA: TGTGCCGGGGGAGGGACCCGAGGGGACGAGCAGTACTTC. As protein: CAGGGTRGDEQYF.

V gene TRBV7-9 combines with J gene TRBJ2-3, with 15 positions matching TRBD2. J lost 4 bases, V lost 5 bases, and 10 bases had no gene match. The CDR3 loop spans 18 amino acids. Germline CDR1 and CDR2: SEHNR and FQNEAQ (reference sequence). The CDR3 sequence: CASSPPPGLAGGPDTQYF. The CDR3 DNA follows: TGTGCCAGCAGCCCCCCCCCAGGACTAGCGGGAGGGCCAGATACGCAGTATTTT.

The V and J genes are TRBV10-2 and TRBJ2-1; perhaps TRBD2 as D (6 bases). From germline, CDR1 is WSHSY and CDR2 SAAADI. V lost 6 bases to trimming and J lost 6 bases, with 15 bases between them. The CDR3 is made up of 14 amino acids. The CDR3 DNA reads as TGCGCCAGCAGAACCGGAGGGCAGAGCAATGAGCAGTTCTTC. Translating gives CASRTGGQSNEQFF.

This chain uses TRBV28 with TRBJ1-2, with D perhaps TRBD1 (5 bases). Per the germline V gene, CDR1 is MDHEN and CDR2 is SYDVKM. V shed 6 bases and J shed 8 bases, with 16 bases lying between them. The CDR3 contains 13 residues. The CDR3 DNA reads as TGTGCCAGCAGCCAACCCCAGGGCCGCGGCTACACCTTC. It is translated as CASSQPQGRGYTF.

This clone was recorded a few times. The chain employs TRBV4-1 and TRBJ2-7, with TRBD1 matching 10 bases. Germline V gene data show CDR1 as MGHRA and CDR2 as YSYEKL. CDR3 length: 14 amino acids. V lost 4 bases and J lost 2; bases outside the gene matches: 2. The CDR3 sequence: CASSPGTGAYEQYF. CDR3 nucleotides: TGCGCCAGCAGCCCCGGGACAGGGGCCTACGAGCAGTACTTC.

CDR3 loop: CSARSSETQYF. The CDR3 bases are TGCAGTGCTAGGTCAAGCGAGACCCAGTACTTC. The chain employs TRBV20-1 and TRBJ2-5, with D hard to call. The CDR3 is 11 amino acids. The germline V and J ends were trimmed by 3 bases and 5 bases, with 7 bases remaining between them. The germline V gene encodes CDR1 DFQATT and CDR2 SNEGSKA (reference sequence).

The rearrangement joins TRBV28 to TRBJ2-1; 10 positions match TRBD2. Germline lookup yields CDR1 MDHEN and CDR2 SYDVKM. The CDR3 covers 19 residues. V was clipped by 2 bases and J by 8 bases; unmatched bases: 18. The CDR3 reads CASSLQTPILAGERDEQFF. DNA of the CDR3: TGTGCCAGCAGTTTACAAACCCCTATTCTAGCGGGAGAAAGGGATGAGCAGTTCTTC.

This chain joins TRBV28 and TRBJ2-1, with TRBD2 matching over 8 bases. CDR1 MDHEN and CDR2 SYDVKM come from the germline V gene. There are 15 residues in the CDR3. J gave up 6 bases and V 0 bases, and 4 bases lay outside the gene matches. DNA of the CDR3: TGTGCCAGCAGTTTATGGTCGCGGGAGGTCAATGAGCAGTTCTTC. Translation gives CASSLWSREVNEQFF.

Here the CDR3 reads CASSLGQGLDEQFF. DNA of the CDR3: TGCGCCAGCAGCTTGGGGCAGGGTCTCGATGAGCAGTTCTTC. The genes are TRBV5-1 and TRBJ2-1; a possible D gene is TRBD1 (5 bases). V lost 0 bases to trimming and J lost 8 bases, with 12 bases between them. CDR1 is SGHRS and CDR2 is YFSETQ in the germline V gene. CDR3 length: 14 residues.

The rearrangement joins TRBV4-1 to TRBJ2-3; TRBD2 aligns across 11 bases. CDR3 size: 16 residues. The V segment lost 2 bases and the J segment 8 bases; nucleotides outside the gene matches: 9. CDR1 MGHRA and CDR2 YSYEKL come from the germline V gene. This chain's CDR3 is CASSQLTSGSPSTQYF. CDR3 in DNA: TGCGCCAGCAGCCAACTTACTAGCGGGAGTCCAAGTACGCAGTATTTT.

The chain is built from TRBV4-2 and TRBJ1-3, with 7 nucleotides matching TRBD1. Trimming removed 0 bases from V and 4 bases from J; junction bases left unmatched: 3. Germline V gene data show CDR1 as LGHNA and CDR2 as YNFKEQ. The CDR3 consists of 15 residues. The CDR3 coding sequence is TGTGCCAGCAGCCAAGATAGGACAGGCGGAAACACCATATATTTT. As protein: CASSQDRTGGNTIYF.

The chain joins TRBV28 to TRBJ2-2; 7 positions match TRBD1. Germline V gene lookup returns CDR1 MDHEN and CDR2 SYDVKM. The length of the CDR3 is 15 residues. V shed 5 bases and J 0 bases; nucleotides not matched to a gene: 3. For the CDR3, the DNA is TGTGCCAGCAGTGAGACAGGGCCGAACACCGGGGAGCTGTTTTTT. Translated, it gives CASSETGPNTGELFF.

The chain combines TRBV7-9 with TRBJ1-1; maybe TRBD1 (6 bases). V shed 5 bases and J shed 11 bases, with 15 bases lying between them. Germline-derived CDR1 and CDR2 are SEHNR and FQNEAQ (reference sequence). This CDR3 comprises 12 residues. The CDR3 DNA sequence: TGTGCCAGCAGCCGCGGGGGGGCGAGGGCTTTCTTT. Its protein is CASSRGGARAFF.

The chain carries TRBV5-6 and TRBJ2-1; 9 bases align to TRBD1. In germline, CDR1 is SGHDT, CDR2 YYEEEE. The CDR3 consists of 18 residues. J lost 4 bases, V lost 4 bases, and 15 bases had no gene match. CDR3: CASSPRTGAAFLYNEQFF. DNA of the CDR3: TGTGCCAGCAGCCCCCGGACAGGGGCCGCCTTCCTTTACAATGAGCAGTTCTTC.

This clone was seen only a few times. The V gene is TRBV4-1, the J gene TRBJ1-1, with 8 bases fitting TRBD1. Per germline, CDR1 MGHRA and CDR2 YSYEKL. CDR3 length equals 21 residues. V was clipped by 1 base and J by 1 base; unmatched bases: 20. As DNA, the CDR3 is TGCGCCAGCAGCCAAGCGGGACAGGCAACGGGCCCCACCAGGAGGAACACTGAAGCTTTCTTT. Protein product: CASSQAGQATGPTRRNTEAFF.

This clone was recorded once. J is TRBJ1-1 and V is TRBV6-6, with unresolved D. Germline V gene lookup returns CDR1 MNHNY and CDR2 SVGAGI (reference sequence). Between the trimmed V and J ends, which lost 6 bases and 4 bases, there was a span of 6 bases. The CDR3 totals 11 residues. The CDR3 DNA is TGTGCCAGCAGCCCCCGCACTGAAGCTTTCTTT. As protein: CASSPRTEAFF.

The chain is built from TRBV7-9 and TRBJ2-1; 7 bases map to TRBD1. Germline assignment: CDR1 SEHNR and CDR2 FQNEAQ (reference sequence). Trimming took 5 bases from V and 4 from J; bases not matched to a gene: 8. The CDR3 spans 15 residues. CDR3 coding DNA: TGTGCCAGCAGCCCACCCGGGACAGATTACAATGAGCAGTTCTTC. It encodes CASSPPGTDYNEQFF.

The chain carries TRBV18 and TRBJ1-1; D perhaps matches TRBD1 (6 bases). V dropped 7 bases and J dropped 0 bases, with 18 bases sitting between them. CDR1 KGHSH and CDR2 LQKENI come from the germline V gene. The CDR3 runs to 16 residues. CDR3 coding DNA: TGTGCCAGCTACACCGCTGGGGGCCAGGTGAACACTGAAGCTTTCTTT. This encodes CASYTAGGQVNTEAFF.

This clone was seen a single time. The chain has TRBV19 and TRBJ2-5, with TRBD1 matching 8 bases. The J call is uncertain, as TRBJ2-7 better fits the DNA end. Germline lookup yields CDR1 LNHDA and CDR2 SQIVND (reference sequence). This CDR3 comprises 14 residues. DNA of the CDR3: TGTGCCAGTAGTATGAGGCAGGGGGCGTACGAGCAGTACTTC. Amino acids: CASSMRQGAYEQYF.

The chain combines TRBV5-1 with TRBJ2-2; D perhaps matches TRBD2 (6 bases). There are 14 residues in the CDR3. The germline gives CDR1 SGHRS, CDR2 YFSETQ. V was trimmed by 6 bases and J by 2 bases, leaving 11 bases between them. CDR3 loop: CASKGGINTGELFF. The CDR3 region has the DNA TGCGCCAGCAAAGGCGGGATTAACACCGGGGAGCTGTTTTTT.

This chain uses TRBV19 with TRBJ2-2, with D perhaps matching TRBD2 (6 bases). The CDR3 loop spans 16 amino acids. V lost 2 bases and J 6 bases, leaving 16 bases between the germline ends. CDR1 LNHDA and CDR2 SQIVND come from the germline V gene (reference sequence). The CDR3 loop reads CASSIIPGLGAGELFF. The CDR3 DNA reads TGTGCCAGTAGTATAATACCGGGACTTGGGGCCGGGGAGCTGTTTTTT.